This is a list of T cell receptor beta chains from one sample in a study of cytomegalovirus exposure and HLA in healthy donors. TCRdb's table, derived via immunoSEQ multiplex PCR, lists solely in-frame clones and lacks some. The sample includes about 160,000 clones, roughly 79% of them seen just once. Material: PBMCs. The receptor set was obtained from a woman in her fifties or sixties in good health and CMV-seronegative. Each CDR3 is given with its conserved first and last residue. The order of the fields is D gene, V gene, J gene, CDR3 length, CDR3 protein, CDR3 DNA. D genes are given only for firm matches.

>.|TRBV21-1|TRBJ2-5|18
CASSKGGLAGEGQETQYF
TGTGCCAGCAGCAAAGGTGGATTGGCGGGAGAGGGTCAAGAGACCCAGTACTTC
>.|TRBV21-1|TRBJ2-1|15
CASNGSSGRRGEQFF
TGTGCCAGCAATGGGTCCAGCGGGAGGAGGGGCGAGCAGTTCTTC
>.|TRBV18|TRBJ1-2|15
CASSHGREANYGYTF
TGTGCCAGCTCACACGGGCGGGAGGCAAACTATGGCTACACCTTC
>TRBD1|TRBV6-6|TRBJ1-6|16
CASSAQGQGNNSPLHF
TGTGCCAGCAGCGCTCAGGGACAGGGCAATAATTCACCCCTCCACTTT
>.|TRBV18|TRBJ2-2|16
CASSPQSVLNTGELFF
TGTGCCAGCTCACCACAATCAGTTTTGAACACCGGGGAGCTGTTTTTT
>TRBD1|TRBV2|TRBJ1-1|14
CASSIDRVNTEAFF
TGTGCCAGCAGTATAGACAGGGTGAACACTGAAGCTTTCTTT
>TRBD1|TRBV6-5|TRBJ2-1|15
CASSTGTGGLNEQFF
TGTGCCAGCAGCACTGGGACAGGGGGCCTGAATGAGCAGTTCTTC
>.|TRBV4-1|TRBJ2-6|16
CASSQGFSSGANVLTF
TGCGCCAGCAGCCAAGGGTTCAGCTCTGGGGCCAACGTCCTGACTTTC
>TRBD2|TRBV7-8|TRBJ2-7|17
CASSIGSVGTNSYEQYF
TGTGCCAGCTCGATAGGATCCGTGGGGACTAACTCCTACGAGCAGTACTTC
>.|TRBV6-6|TRBJ1-4|13
CASSSGQVEKLFF
TGTGCCAGCAGTTCCGGACAAGTTGAAAAACTGTTTTTT
>.|TRBV9|TRBJ1-1|12
CASSGGDTEAFF
TGTGCCAGCAGCGGGGGGGACACTGAAGCTTTCTTT